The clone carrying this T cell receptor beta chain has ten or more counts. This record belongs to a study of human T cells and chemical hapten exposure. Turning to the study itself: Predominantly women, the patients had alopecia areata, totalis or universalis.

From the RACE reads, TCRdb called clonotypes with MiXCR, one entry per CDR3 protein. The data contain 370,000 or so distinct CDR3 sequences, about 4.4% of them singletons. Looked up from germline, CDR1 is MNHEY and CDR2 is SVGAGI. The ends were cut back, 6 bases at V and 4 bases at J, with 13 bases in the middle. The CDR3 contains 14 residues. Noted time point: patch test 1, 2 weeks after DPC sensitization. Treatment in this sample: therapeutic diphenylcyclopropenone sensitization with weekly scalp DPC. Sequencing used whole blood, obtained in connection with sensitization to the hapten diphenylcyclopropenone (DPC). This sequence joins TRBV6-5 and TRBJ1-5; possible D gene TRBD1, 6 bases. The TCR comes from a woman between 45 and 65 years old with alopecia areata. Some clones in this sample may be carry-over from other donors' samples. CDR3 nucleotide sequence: TGTGCCAGCAGCGCAGGGGAGAGGAATCAGCCCCAGCATTTT. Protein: CASSAGERNQPQHF.